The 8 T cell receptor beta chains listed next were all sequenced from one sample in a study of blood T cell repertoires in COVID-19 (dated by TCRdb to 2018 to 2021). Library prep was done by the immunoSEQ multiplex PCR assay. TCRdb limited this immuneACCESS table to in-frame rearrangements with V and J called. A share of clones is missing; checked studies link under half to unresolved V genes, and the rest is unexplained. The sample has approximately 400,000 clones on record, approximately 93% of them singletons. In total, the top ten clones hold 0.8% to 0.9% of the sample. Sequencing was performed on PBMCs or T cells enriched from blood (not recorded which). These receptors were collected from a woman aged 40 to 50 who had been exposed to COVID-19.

CDR3 amino acids: CASSRGTTNEQFF. The CDR3, as DNA: TGTGCCAGCAGCCGCGGGACTACCAATGAGCAGTTCTTC. This rearrangement joins TRBV12-3 or TRBV12-4 to TRBJ2-1, with 7 positions matching TRBD2. The V gene end was trimmed by 6 bases and the J gene end by 6 bases; junction bases not matched to a gene: 5. There are 13 residues in the CDR3.

The CDR3 nucleotides read TGTGCCAGCAGCCGGGGGGACAGGGCCGCGGGGGGAAACACCATATATTTT. Its translation: CASSRGDRAAGGNTIYF. The chain is built from TRBV5-4 and TRBJ1-3; 9 bases fit TRBD1. Germline assignment: CDR1 SGHNT and CDR2 YYREEE (reference sequence). The J segment lost 4 bases and the V segment lost 4 bases, leaving 12 bases of the junction unmatched. This CDR3 comprises 17 residues.

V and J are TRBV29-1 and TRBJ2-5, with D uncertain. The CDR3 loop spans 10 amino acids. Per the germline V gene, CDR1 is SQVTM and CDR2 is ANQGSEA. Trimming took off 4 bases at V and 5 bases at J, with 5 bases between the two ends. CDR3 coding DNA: TGCAGCGTTGGAAGCGAGACCCAGTACTTC. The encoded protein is CSVGSETQYF. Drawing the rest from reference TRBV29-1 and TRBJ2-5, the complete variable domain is SAVISQKPSRDICQRGTSLTIQCQVDSQVTMMFWYRQQPGQSLTLIATANQGSEATYESGFVIDKFPISRPNLTFSTLTVSNMSPEDSSIYLCSVGSETQYFGPGTRLLVL.

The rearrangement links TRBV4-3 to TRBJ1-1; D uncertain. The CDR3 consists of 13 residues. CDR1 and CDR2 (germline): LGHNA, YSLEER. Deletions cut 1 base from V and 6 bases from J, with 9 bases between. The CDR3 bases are TGCGCCAGCAGCCAAGCGAGGCTCTCTGAAGCTTTCTTT. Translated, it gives CASSQARLSEAFF.

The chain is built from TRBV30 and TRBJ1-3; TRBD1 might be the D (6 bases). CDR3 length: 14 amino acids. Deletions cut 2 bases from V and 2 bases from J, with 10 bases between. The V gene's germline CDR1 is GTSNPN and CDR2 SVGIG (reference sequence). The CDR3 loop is CAWSLGGTGNTIYF. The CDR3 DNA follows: TGTGCCTGGAGTCTAGGGGGAACTGGAAACACCATATATTTT.

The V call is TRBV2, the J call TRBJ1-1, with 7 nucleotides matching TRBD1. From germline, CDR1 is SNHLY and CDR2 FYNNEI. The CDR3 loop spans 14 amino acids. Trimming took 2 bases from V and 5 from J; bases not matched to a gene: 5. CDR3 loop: CASSESETGTEAFF. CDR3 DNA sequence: TGTGCCAGCAGTGAAAGCGAGACAGGGACTGAAGCTTTCTTT.

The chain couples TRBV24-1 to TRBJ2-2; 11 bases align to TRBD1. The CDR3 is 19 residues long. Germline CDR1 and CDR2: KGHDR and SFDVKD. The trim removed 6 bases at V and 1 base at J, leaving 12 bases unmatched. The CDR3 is CATSSRRTGGNWNTGELFF. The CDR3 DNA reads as TGTGCCACCAGTTCACGTAGGACAGGGGGCAATTGGAACACCGGGGAGCTGTTTTTT.

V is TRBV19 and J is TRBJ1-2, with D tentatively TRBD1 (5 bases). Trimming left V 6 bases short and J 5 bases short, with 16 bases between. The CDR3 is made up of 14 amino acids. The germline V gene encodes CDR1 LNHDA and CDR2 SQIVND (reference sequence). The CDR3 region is CASSGGASNYGYTF. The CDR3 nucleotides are TGTGCCAGTAGCGGAGGGGCAAGCAATTATGGCTACACCTTC.